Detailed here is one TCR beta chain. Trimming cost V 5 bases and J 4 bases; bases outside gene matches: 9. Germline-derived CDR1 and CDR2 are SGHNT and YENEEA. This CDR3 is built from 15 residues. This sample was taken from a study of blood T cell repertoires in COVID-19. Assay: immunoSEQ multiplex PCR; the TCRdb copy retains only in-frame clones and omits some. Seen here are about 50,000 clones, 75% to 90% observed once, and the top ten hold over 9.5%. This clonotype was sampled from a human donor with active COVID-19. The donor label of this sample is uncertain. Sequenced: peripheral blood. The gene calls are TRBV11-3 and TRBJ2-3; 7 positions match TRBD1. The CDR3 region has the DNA TGTGCCAGCAGCCTAACAGGGGATCGGGCAGATACGCAGTATTTT. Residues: CASSLTGDRADTQYF. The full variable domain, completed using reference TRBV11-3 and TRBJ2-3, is EAGVVQSPRYKIIEKKQPVAFWCNPISGHNTLYWYLQNLGQGPELLIRYENEEAVDDSQLPKDRFSAERLKGVDSTLKIQPAELGDSAVYLCASSLTGDRADTQYFGPGTRLTVL.